This T cell receptor beta chain was retrieved from a study of blood T cell repertoires in COVID-19. Study-level background: The analysed material was cDNA or gDNA that came from T cells, B-cell-depleted T cells, or PBMCs.

This CDR3 spans 15 amino acids. The V end was cut by 3 bases, the J end by 4 bases, with 13 bases between. Germline CDR1 reads SGHTA; CDR2 reads FQGNSA. The table came from immunoSEQ multiplex PCR; TCRdb's copy has only in-frame clones and leaves some out. The sample contains approximately 210,000 clones, approximately 81% of which appear only once. The source material was peripheral blood. This TCR was recovered from an elderly woman with COVID-19, enrolled during active disease. The chain carries TRBV7-2 and TRBJ2-1; a weak D match, TRBD2 (5 bases). The CDR3 nucleotides are TGTGCCAGCAGCTTGGGTGTAGCGTCTTACAATGAGCAGTTCTTC. Residues: CASSLGVASYNEQFF.